This is a list of T cell receptor beta chains from one sample in a study of immune cell composition in non-small cell lung cancer. Data came from immunoSEQ multiplex PCR; TCRdb stores just in-frame clones and leaves some out. The repertoire holds roughly 3,400 clones, with roughly 80% as singletons. Sequencing was done on a sample of lung tumor tissue. The receptor set was obtained from a human donor with non-small cell lung cancer. Both conserved end residues are part of each CDR3. The D gene is left open where the match is weak. Clone size appears in some rows only: once, few, many, or a class for an expanded clone.

d_gene,j_gene,abundance,v_gene,CDR3aa,CDR3nt
TRBD1,TRBJ2-1,.,TRBV11-3,CASSLGSGTGESEQFF,TGTGCCAGCAGCTTAGGTTCCGGGACAGGGGAGTCTGAGCAGTTCTTC
TRBD2,TRBJ2-5,.,TRBV7-9,CASSFGLAGGETQYF,TGTGCCAGCAGCTTCGGACTAGCGGGTGGAGAGACCCAGTACTTC
.,TRBJ1-2,.,TRBV4-3,CASSQAQGRSYGYTF,TGCGCCAGCAGCCAAGCCCAGGGGCGCTCCTATGGCTACACCTTC
TRBD1,TRBJ2-1,.,TRBV15,CATSRTRQGSSYNEQFF,TGTGCCACCAGCAGGACCCGACAGGGGAGCTCCTACAATGAGCAGTTCTTC
.,TRBJ1-2,.,TRBV23-1,CASISRERGYTF,TGCGCCAGCATCTCGAGGGAACGGGGCTACACCTTC
.,TRBJ2-2,.,TRBV29-1,CSVEREGTGELFF,TGCAGCGTTGAACGGGAAGGCACCGGGGAGCTGTTTTTT
.,TRBJ2-2,.,TRBV7-2,CASSSVPGYSGELFF,TGTGCCAGCAGCTCAGTCCCAGGATACTCCGGGGAGCTGTTTTTT
.,TRBJ2-7,.,TRBV2,CASSEPRGTYEQYF,TGTGCCAGCAGTGAGCCCAGGGGAACCTACGAGCAGTACTTC
.,TRBJ2-5,.,TRBV10-3,CAISGGGLLETQYF,TGTGCCATCAGTGGGGGGGGCCTATTAGAGACCCAGTACTTC
.,TRBJ2-6,.,TRBV29-1,CSVDSIQSRANVLTF,TGCAGCGTTGATAGCATACAAAGTCGGGCCAACGTCCTGACTTTC
.,TRBJ1-4,.,TRBV7-9,CASSLGGGTNEKLFF,TGTGCCAGCAGCTTAGGTGGAGGGACTAATGAAAAACTGTTTTTT
.,TRBJ2-3,.,TRBV29-1,CSVEAQVSTDTQYF,TGCAGCGTTGAAGCCCAGGTTAGCACAGATACGCAGTATTTT
TRBD1,TRBJ1-6,once,TRBV11-2,CASSSQGAGPLHF,TGTGCCAGCAGCTCCCAGGGGGCAGGCCCCCTCCACTTT
TRBD1,TRBJ2-2,.,TRBV29-1,CSAKTGVNTGELFF,TGCAGCGCAAAGACAGGGGTGAACACCGGGGAGCTGTTTTTT
.,TRBJ2-1,.,TRBV9,CASSASNEQFF,TGTGCCAGCAGCGCTTCTAATGAGCAGTTCTTC
TRBD1,TRBJ1-5,.,TRBV6-1,CASSEMGQAGQPQHF,TGTGCCAGCAGTGAAATGGGACAGGCGGGTCAGCCCCAGCATTTT
.,TRBJ1-1,.,TRBV11-2,CASSLPGSGSKAFF,TGTGCCAGCAGCTTACCCGGTTCAGGAAGTAAAGCTTTCTTT
TRBD1,TRBJ2-7,.,TRBV7-2,CASSTETGVEQYF,TGTGCCAGCAGCACAGAAACAGGGGTCGAGCAGTACTTC
.,TRBJ2-5,few,TRBV11-2,CASSSRYSQETQYF,TGTGCCAGCAGCTCGCGGTATAGCCAAGAGACCCAGTACTTC
TRBD1,TRBJ1-2,.,TRBV5-5,CASSGTGPGDGYTF,TGTGCCAGCAGCGGGACAGGTCCCGGCGATGGCTACACCTTC
.,TRBJ1-4,.,TRBV25-1,CASSERRQGLNEKLFF,TGTGCCAGCAGTGAACGTCGGCAGGGCCTTAATGAAAAACTGTTTTTT
TRBD1,TRBJ2-3,.,TRBV6-5,CASRPNGQGTDTQYF,TGTGCCAGCAGGCCGAACGGACAGGGCACAGATACGCAGTATTTT
.,TRBJ1-5,few,TRBV27,CASSSQGRQPQHF,TGTGCCAGCAGTTCACAGGGTCGGCAGCCCCAGCATTTT
.,TRBJ1-5,.,TRBV7-8,CASSSGEGYGNQPQHF,TGTGCCAGCAGCTCAGGTGAGGGCTACGGCAATCAGCCCCAGCATTTT
.,TRBJ1-5,.,TRBV5-1,CASSIRGDQPQHF,TGCGCCAGCAGCATCCGGGGGGACCAGCCCCAGCATTTT
TRBD1,TRBJ1-2,.,TRBV28,CASSFRQGGYGYTF,TGTGCCAGCAGTTTTCGCCAGGGGGGCTATGGCTACACCTTC
.,TRBJ2-2,.,TRBV7-9,CASSLVVATNTGELFF,TGTGCCAGCAGCTTAGTGGTGGCAACCAACACCGGGGAGCTGTTTTTT
.,TRBJ2-3,once,TRBV5-6,CASSPVGTPDTDTQYF,TGTGCCAGCAGCCCCGTGGGGACACCAGACACAGATACGCAGTATTTT
TRBD2,TRBJ2-1,few,TRBV7-9,CASPPKRLAEGLYNEQFF,TGTGCCAGCCCGCCGAAAAGACTAGCGGAAGGGCTCTACAATGAGCAGTTCTTC
.,TRBJ1-2,once,TRBV18,CASSPGPEDGYTF,TGTGCCAGCTCACCCGGGCCGGAGGATGGCTACACCTTC
.,TRBJ2-5,once,TRBV14,CASSQDFPANGETQYF,TGTGCCAGCAGCCAAGATTTCCCCGCTAACGGAGAGACCCAGTACTTC
TRBD1,TRBJ2-5,.,TRBV6-1,CASQYRDRAYF,TGTGCCAGCCAATACCGGGACAGGGCATACTTC
.,TRBJ1-3,.,TRBV4-1,CASSQVDFRRVFSGNTIYF,TGCGCCAGCAGCCAAGTGGATTTTAGGCGGGTTTTCTCTGGAAACACCATATATTTT
TRBD1,TRBJ2-1,few,TRBV7-3,CASSQPTGDEQFF,TGTGCCAGCAGCCAACCGACAGGGGATGAGCAGTTCTTC
.,TRBJ2-2,.,TRBV29-1,CSVDGLYGTGELFF,TGCAGCGTTGACGGGTTATACGGCACCGGGGAGCTGTTTTTT
.,TRBJ2-5,.,TRBV25-1,CASSEGPRENF,TGTGCCAGCAGTGAAGGCCCCCGGGAGAACTTC
TRBD1,TRBJ2-1,.,TRBV6-5,CANPRDRAGYNEQFF,TGTGCCAACCCTCGTGACAGGGCGGGTTACAATGAGCAGTTCTTC
TRBD1,TRBJ1-5,.,TRBV5-6,CASSSVGQGSNQPQHF,TGTGCCAGCAGCTCGGTTGGACAGGGGAGCAATCAGCCCCAGCATTTT
.,TRBJ1-2,.,TRBV11-2,CASSLELYGYTF,TGTGCCAGCAGCTTAGAGCTATATGGCTACACCTTC
.,TRBJ1-6,.,TRBV5-1,CASSLEGQKNSPLHF,TGCGCCAGCAGCTTGGAAGGACAGAAAAATTCACCCCTCCACTTT
.,TRBJ2-5,.,TRBV18,CASSPDRETQYF,TGTGCCAGCTCACCAGATCGGGAGACCCAGTACTTC
TRBD2,TRBJ2-5,.,TRBV19,CASSIQTSGVYQETQYF,TGTGCCAGTAGTATCCAGACTAGCGGGGTATACCAAGAGACCCAGTACTTC
TRBD1,TRBJ2-7,.,TRBV5-1,CASSPTAGTVSYEQYF,TGCGCCAGCAGCCCGACCGCCGGGACAGTTTCCTACGAGCAGTACTTC
TRBD2,TRBJ2-1,.,TRBV2,CASSVGLAGNEQFF,TGTGCCAGCAGTGTGGGACTAGCGGGAAATGAGCAGTTCTTC
TRBD2,TRBJ2-3,.,TRBV4-3,CASSQDSGGPTDTQYF,TGCGCCAGCAGCCAAGATAGCGGGGGGCCCACAGATACGCAGTATTTT
TRBD1,TRBJ1-4,.,TRBV19,CATNPGTGAAQGKLFF,TGTGCCACCAACCCTGGGACAGGGGCCGCCCAGGGAAAACTGTTTTTT
TRBD1,TRBJ2-3,.,TRBV19,CASSIRDRLTDTQYF,TGTGCCAGTAGTATTAGGGACAGACTCACAGATACGCAGTATTTT
TRBD1,TRBJ1-1,.,TRBV19,CASSIDQGGNTEAFF,TGTGCCAGTAGTATAGATCAGGGGGGGAACACTGAAGCTTTCTTT
.,TRBJ1-2,.,TRBV7-9,CASSVAAYGYTF,TGTGCCAGCAGTGTGGCGGCCTATGGCTACACCTTC
TRBD1,TRBJ1-1,.,TRBV11-1,CASSLGAPGTGEAFF,TGTGCCAGCAGCTTAGGAGCCCCCGGGACAGGTGAAGCTTTCTTT
TRBD2,TRBJ2-1,.,TRBV4-2,CASSQVTSSSSYNEQFF,TGTGCCAGCAGCCAAGTGACTAGCTCTAGCTCCTACAATGAGCAGTTCTTC
.,TRBJ2-5,.,TRBV2,CASSEQGGQETQYF,TGTGCCAGCAGTGAACAGGGGGGTCAAGAGACCCAGTACTTC
.,TRBJ2-7,.,TRBV4-1,CASSQEANGAYEQYF,TGCGCCAGCAGCCAAGAAGCGAACGGAGCCTACGAGCAGTACTTC
.,TRBJ1-1,.,TRBV5-1,CASSFGLDMNTEAFF,TGCGCCAGCAGCTTCGGGTTAGATATGAACACTGAAGCTTTCTTT